Sequencing of this TCR beta chain was carried out in a study of post-analysis software for immune sequencing data. This clonotype was seen ten or more times. What it recognizes is unknown. Germline V CDR1 and CDR2: ENHRY, SYGVKD. V lost 0 bases and J 5 bases, leaving 13 bases between the germline ends. This CDR3 has 15 residues. Notes on the study in general: Roughly 5 TRBV segments occurring more often in patients than controls included TRBV5-6, TRBV5-1 and TRBV20-1.

TCR beta cDNA libraries had unique molecular identifiers. Via MiXCR, TCRdb re-called the PCR reads, giving one row per CDR3 protein. The table lists fewer than 850,000 distinct CDR3 sequences, just under 30% of them singletons, with 0.5% to 0.6% in the top ten. The chain links TRBV10-3 to TRBJ2-5, with a weak D call TRBD2 (7 bases). Input material: blood. This TCR was sampled from a girl aged 10-17 years with multiple sclerosis. CDR3: CAISESRRGPETQYF. The CDR3 DNA reads as TGTGCCATCAGTGAGTCGAGGCGGGGGCCGGAGACCCAGTACTTC.